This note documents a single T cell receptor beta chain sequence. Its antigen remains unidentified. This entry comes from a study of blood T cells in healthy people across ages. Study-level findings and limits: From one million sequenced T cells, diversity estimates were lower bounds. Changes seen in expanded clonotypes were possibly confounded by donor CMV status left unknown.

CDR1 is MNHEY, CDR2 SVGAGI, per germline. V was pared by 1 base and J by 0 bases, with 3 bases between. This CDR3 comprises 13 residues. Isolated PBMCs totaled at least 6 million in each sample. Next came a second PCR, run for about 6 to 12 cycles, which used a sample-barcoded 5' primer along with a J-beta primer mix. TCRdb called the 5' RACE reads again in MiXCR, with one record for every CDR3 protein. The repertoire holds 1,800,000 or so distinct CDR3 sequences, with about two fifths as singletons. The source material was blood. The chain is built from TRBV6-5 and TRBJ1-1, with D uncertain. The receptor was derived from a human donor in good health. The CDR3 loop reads CASSYLVNTEAFF. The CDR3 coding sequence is TGTGCCAGCAGTTACTTAGTGAACACTGAAGCTTTCTTT.